This T cell receptor (beta chain) stems from a study of blood T cell repertoires in COVID-19. Study overall: The samples span acute and convalescent COVID-19 from the United States, Italy and Spain.

Authors' processing steps: Counts of nucleated cells, estimated from reference gene primer amplification, were obtained. Some clones are missing from TCRdb's copy, which holds only in-frame ones; the method was immunoSEQ multiplex PCR. V and J calls and clone size are those listed in that table; D and trimming were worked out from the DNA. There are about 160,000 clones in the sample; more than 80% occur only once, and 2.2% lies in the top ten. CDR3 length: 13 amino acids. CDR1 MDHEN and CDR2 SYDVKM come from the germline V gene. Trimming left V 6 bases short and J 3 bases short, with 12 bases between.

The TCR originated in a man aged 65 to 79 with acute or convalescent COVID-19. Sequencing was performed on peripheral blood. The chain joins TRBV28 to TRBJ2-7, with a weak D call TRBD2 (6 bases). CDR3 residues: CASRKRANYEQYF. In DNA form, the CDR3 reads TGTGCCAGCAGGAAGCGGGCAAACTACGAGCAGTACTTC.